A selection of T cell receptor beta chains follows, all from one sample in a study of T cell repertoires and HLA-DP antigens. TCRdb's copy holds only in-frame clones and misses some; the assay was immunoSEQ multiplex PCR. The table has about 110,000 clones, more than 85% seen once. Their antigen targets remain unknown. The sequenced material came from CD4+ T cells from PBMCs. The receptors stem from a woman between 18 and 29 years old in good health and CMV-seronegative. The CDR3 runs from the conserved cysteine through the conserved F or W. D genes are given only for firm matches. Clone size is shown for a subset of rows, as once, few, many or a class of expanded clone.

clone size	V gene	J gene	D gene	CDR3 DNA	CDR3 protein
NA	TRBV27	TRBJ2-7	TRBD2	TGTGCCAGCAGTACCCCTAGCGGGGGCCCCTACGAGCAGTACTTC	CASSTPSGGPYEQYF
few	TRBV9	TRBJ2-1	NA	TGTGCCAGCAGCGTAGCCACAGGTTCTTACAATGAGCAGTTCTTC	CASSVATGSYNEQFF
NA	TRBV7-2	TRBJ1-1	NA	TGTGCCAGCAGCTTAGGGAGGGGGAACACTGAAGCTTTCTTT	CASSLGRGNTEAFF
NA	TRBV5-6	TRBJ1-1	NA	TGTGCCAGCAGCTTGATTTCGGGACTTGAAGCTTTCTTT	CASSLISGLEAFF
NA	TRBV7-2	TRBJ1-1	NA	TGTGCCAGCAGCTTTTCGGTGACTGAAGCTTTCTTT	CASSFSVTEAFF
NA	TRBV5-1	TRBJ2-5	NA	TGCGCCAGCAGCCCCGCGGGGCAAGAGACCCAGTACTTC	CASSPAGQETQYF
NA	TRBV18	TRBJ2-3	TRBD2	TGTGCCAGCTCACCTGGGACTAGCGGGAGTCACCCAGATACGCAGTATTTT	CASSPGTSGSHPDTQYF
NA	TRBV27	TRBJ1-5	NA	TGTGCCAGCAGTTTTCTTGAGGGCAATCAGCCCCAGCATTTT	CASSFLEGNQPQHF
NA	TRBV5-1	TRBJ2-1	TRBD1	TGCGCCAGCAGCCCTCCCCGGGACAGCGCCTACAATGAGCAGTTCTTC	CASSPPRDSAYNEQFF
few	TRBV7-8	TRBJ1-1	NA	TGTGCCAGCAGCCTCCCCCGGCGGTCCATGAACACTGAAGCTTTCTTT	CASSLPRRSMNTEAFF
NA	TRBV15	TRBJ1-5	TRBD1	TGTGCCACCAGCAGAGATAACAGGGGGTACGAACCCCAGCATTTT	CATSRDNRGYEPQHF
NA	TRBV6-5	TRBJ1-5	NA	TGTGCCAGCAGTTACTCGGACGGGGGTCAGCCCCAGCATTTT	CASSYSDGGQPQHF
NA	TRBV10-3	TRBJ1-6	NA	TGTGCCATCAGGCCGGGGGCGGCTTATAATTCACCCCTCCACTTT	CAIRPGAAYNSPLHF
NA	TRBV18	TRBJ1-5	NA	TGTGCCAGCTCACCAGGCGGGGATCAGCCCCAGCATTTT	CASSPGGDQPQHF
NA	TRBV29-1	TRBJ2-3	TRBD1	TGCAGCGCCCGACGGACAGGCCACATAGATACGCAGTATTTT	CSARRTGHIDTQYF
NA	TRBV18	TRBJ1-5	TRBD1	TGTGCCAGCTCACTAGGGGGCGGTCAGCCCCAGCATTTT	CASSLGGGQPQHF
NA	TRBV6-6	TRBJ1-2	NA	TGTGCCAGCAGTTCCTACAGGGATGGCTACACCTTC	CASSSYRDGYTF
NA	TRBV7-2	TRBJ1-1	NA	TGTGCCAGCAGCTTCAAAGGGGGAACTGAAGCTTTCTTT	CASSFKGGTEAFF
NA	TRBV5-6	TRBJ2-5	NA	TGTGCCAGCAGCTTGTCAGGGAAACTACAAGAGACCCAGTACTTC	CASSLSGKLQETQYF
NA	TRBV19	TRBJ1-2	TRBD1	TGTGCCAGTAGTCCCCGACAGGGAGGAGGCTACACCTTC	CASSPRQGGGYTF
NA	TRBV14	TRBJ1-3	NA	TGTGCCACTTCGACGGAGGTCTCTGGAAACACCATATATTTT	CATSTEVSGNTIYF
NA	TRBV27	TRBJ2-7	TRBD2	TGTGCCAGCAGTCTCCGGCCGGCCGGGACTAGCGGCTACGAGCAGTACTTC	CASSLRPAGTSGYEQYF
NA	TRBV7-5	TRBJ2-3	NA	TGTGCCAGGGGCTTCACAGATACGCAGTATTTT	CARGFTDTQYF
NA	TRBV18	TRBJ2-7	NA	TGTGCCAGCTCACCAGACGAGGGGCTCTCTTACGAGCAGTACTTC	CASSPDEGLSYEQYF
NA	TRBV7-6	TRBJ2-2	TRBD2	TGTGCCAGCAGCTTAGCTACCCCTTATCGGACTAGCGGGAGCCCCGGGGAGCTGTTTTTT	CASSLATPYRTSGSPGELFF
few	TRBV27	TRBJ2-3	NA	TGTGCCAGCAGTTCCACAGATACGCAGTATTTT	CASSSTDTQYF